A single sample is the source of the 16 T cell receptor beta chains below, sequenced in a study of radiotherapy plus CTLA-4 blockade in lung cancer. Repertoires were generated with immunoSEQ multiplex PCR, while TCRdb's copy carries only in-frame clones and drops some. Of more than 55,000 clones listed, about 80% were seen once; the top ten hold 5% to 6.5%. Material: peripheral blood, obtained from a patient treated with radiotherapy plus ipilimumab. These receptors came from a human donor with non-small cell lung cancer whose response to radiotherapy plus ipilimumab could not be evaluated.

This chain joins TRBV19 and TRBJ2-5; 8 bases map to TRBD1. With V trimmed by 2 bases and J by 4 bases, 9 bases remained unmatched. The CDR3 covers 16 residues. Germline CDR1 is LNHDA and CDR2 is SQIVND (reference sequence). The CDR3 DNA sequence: TGTGCCAGTAGTATAAGGCGTCAGGGGGCGCGAGAGACCCAGTACTTC. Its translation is CASSIRRQGARETQYF.

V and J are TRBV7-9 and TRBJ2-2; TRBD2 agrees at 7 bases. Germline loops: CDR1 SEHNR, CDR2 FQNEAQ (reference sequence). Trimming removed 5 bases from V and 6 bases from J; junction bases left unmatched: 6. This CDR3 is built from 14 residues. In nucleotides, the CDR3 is TGTGCCAGCAGCCCCGACGGGAGGTCCGGGGAGCTGTTTTTT. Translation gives CASSPDGRSGELFF.

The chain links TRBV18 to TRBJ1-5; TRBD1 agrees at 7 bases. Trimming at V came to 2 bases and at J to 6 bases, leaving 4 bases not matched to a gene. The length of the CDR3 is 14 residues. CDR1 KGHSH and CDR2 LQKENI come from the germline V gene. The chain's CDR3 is CASSPDRATQPQHF. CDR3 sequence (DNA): TGTGCCAGCTCACCAGACAGGGCTACTCAGCCCCAGCATTTT.

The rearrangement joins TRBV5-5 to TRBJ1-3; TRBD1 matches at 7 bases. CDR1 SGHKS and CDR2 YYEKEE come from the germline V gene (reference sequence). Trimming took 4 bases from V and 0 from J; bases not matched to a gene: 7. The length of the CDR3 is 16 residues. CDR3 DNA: TGTGCCAGCAGCACGGGACAGCCACTCTCTGGAAACACCATATATTTT. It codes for CASSTGQPLSGNTIYF.

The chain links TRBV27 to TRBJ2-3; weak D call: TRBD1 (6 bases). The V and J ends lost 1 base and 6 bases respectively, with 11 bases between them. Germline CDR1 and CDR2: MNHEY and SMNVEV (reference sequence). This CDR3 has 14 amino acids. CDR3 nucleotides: TGTGCCAGCAGTTTATTCATGACAGGTGATACGCAGTATTTT. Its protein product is CASSLFMTGDTQYF.

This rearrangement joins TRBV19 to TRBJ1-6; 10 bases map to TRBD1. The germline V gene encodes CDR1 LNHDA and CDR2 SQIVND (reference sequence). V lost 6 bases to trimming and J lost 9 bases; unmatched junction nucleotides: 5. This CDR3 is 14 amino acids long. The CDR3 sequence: CASRETGGGSPLHF. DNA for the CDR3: TGTGCCAGTAGGGAGACAGGGGGCGGTTCACCCCTCCACTTT.

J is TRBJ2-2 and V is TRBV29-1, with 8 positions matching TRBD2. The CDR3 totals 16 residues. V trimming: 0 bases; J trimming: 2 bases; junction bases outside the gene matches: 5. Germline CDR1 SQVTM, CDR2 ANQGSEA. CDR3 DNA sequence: TGCAGCGTTGAAGATCGGGGGGGGACAAACACCGGGGAGCTGTTTTTT. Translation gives CSVEDRGGTNTGELFF.

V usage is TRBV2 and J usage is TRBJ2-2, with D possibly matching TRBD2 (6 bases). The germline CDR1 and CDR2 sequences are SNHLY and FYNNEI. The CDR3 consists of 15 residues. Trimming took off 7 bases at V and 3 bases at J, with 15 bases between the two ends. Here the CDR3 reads CASKGGSRYTGELFF. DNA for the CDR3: TGTGCCAGCAAGGGAGGTTCCCGATACACCGGGGAGCTGTTTTTT.

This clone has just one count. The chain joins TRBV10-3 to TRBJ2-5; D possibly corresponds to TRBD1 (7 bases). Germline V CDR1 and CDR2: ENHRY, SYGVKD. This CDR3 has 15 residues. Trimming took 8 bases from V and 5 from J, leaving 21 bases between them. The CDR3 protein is CAIQREQGTPETQYF. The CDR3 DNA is TGTGCCATCCAACGCGAACAGGGGACTCCGGAGACCCAGTACTTC.

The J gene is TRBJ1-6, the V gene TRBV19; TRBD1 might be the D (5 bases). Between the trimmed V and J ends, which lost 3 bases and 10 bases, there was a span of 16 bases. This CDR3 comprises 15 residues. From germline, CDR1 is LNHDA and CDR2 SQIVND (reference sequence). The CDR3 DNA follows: TGTGCCAGTAGTATGGTAGTTGTAAGGGGATCACCCCTCCACTTT. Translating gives CASSMVVVRGSPLHF. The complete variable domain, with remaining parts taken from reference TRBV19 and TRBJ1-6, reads DGGITQSPKYLFRKEGQNVTLSCEQNLNHDAMYWYRQDPGQGLRLIYYSQIVNDFQKGDIAEGYSVSREKKESFPLTVTSAQKNPTAFYLCASSMVVVRGSPLHFGNGTRLTVT.

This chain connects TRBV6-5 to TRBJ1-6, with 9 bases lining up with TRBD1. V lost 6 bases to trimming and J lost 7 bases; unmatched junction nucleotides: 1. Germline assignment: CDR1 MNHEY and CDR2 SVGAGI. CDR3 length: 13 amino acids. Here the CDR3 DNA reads TGTGCCAGCAGGGGACAGGGAAATTCACCCCTCCACTTT. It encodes CASRGQGNSPLHF.

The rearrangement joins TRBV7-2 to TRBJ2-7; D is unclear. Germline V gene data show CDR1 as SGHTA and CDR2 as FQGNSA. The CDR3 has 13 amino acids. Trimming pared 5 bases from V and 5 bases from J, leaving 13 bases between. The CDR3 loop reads CASSPLRENEQYF. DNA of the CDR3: TGTGCCAGCAGCCCTCTACGCGAGAACGAGCAGTACTTC.

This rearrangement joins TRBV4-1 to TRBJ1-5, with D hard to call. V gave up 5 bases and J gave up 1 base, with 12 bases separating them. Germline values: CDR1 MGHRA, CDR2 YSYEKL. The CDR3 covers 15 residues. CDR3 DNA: TGCGCCAGCAGCGACCGTCCCGGGAGCAATCAGCCCCAGCATTTT. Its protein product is CASSDRPGSNQPQHF.

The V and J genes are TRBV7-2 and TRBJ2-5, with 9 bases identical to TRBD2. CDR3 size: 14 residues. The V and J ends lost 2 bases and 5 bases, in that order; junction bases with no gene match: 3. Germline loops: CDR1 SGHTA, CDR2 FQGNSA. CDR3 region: CASSLQTSGETQYF. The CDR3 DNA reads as TGTGCCAGCAGCTTACAAACTAGCGGGGAGACCCAGTACTTC.

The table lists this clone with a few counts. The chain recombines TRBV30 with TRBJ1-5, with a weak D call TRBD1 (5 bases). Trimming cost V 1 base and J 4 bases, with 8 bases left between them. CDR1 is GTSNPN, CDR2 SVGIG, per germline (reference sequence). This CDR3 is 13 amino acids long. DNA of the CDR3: TGTGCCTGGAGTGGAAAGGGGAATCAGCCCCAGCATTTT. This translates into CAWSGKGNQPQHF.

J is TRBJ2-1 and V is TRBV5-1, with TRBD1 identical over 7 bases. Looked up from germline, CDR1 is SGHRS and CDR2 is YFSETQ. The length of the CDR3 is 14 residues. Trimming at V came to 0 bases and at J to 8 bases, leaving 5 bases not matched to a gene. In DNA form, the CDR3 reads TGCGCCAGCAGCTTGGACAGGGGTAAGGATGAGCAGTTCTTC. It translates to CASSLDRGKDEQFF. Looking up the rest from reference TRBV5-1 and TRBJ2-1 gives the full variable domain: KAGVTQTPRYLIKTRGQQVTLSCSPISGHRSVSWYQQTPGQGLQFLFEYFSETQRNKGNFPGRFSGRQFSNSRSEMNVSTLELGDSALYLCASSLDRGKDEQFFGPGTRLTVL.